The entry that follows covers one T cell receptor (beta chain) sequence. No antigen is known for it. V dropped 6 bases and J dropped 4 bases, with 12 bases sitting between them. Germline CDR1 ENHRY, CDR2 SYGVKD. CDR3 length: 13 residues. This specimen comes from a study of blood T cells in healthy people across ages. Study findings and constraints: Greater diversity and more naive CD4+ cells were seen in long-lived donors than in aged donors. CMV status of donors was unknown, possibly confounding expanded clonotype changes.

For the second PCR, which ran for roughly 6 to 11 cycles, a sample-barcoded 5' primer and a J-beta primer mix were used. Via MiXCR, TCRdb re-called the 5' RACE reads, giving one row per CDR3 protein. The profile shows roughly 410,000 distinct CDR3 sequences, approximately 51% of them singletons. This TCR derives from a man between 60 and 75 years old in good health. The rearrangement uses TRBV10-3 and TRBJ1-1; D is unclear. The specimen sequenced was blood. DNA for the CDR3: TGTGCCATCAGGTCAGGAGGGAGCACTGAAGCTTTCTTT. This encodes CAIRSGGSTEAFF.